The rows below give T cell receptor beta chains drawn from one sample of a study of blood T cell repertoires in COVID-19. Measured with immunoSEQ multiplex PCR; TCRdb has only the in-frame clones, and not every one. The sample has 200,000 to 300,000 clones; around 85% are singletons. The sequenced material came from peripheral blood. The receptors were sampled from a man aged 50-59 years with COVID-19, enrolled during active disease. Both conserved end residues are part of each CDR3. Each record gives: J gene, V gene, D gene, clone size, CDR3 protein, CDR3 DNA. The D gene is left open where the match is weak. Clone size is shown for a subset of rows, as once, few, many or a class of expanded clone.

TRBJ2-7 TRBV21-1 . few CASSRGAKADYEQYF TGTGCCAGCAGCAGAGGAGCGAAGGCGGACTACGAGCAGTACTTC
TRBJ2-3 TRBV10-2 . . CASRSTSGTDTQYF TGCGCCAGCAGAAGTACCTCGGGCACAGATACGCAGTATTTT
TRBJ2-7 TRBV4-1 . . CASSQGVPASRPSYEQYF TGCGCCAGCAGCCAAGGTGTTCCGGCTAGCCGACCGTCCTACGAGCAGTACTTC
TRBJ1-3 TRBV14 TRBD1 . CASSHWTGVVGNTIYF TGTGCCAGCAGCCATTGGACAGGGGTTGTTGGAAACACCATATATTTT
TRBJ2-3 TRBV7-3 TRBD2 . CASSPPGREGDTQYF TGTGCCAGCAGCCCGCCGGGACGGGAGGGAGATACGCAGTATTTT
TRBJ1-2 TRBV7-7 . few CAAALPGGVNSIFYGYTF TGTGCTGCAGCCCTCCCTGGGGGGGTCAATTCTATTTTCTATGGCTACACCTTC
TRBJ2-1 TRBV12-3/TRBV12-4 . . CASGGNNEQFF TGTGCCAGCGGTGGCAACAATGAACAGTTCTTC
TRBJ1-5 TRBV11-1 . . CAPKEGTNQPQHF TGTGCCCCCAAGGAGGGGACTAATCAGCCCCAGCATTTT
TRBJ1-2 TRBV19 . . CASSMNGFGTEYGYTF TGTGCCAGTAGTATGAACGGTTTTGGGACTGAGTATGGCTACACCTTC
TRBJ1-4 TRBV7-2 TRBD1 once CASSLGTGPNEKLFF TGTGCCAGCAGCTTAGGGACAGGCCCGAATGAAAAACTGTTTTTT
TRBJ1-1 TRBV2 . . CATEGSQNTEAFF TGTGCCACCGAGGGCTCTCAGAACACTGAAGCTTTCTTT
TRBJ1-2 TRBV7-2 . . CASSSGLYGYTF TGTGCCAGCAGCTCAGGGCTCTATGGCTACACCTTC
TRBJ1-1 TRBV7-2 . . CASSLFGQINTEAFF TGTGCCAGCAGCCTATTTGGACAGATTAACACTGAAGCTTTCTTT
TRBJ2-2 TRBV15 TRBD1 . CAVDRGLGVTGELFF TGTGCCGTGGACAGGGGGTTAGGAGTTACCGGGGAGCTGTTTTTT
TRBJ2-3 TRBV4-3 TRBD2 . CASSQVTSGTDTQYF TGCGCCAGCAGCCAAGTAACTAGCGGAACAGATACGCAGTATTTT
TRBJ1-4 TRBV7-9 . . CASSLPLIGKLFF TGTGCCAGCAGCTTACCACTAATAGGAAAACTGTTTTTT
TRBJ1-4 TRBV11-2 . . CASSLVGQATNEKLFF TGTGCCAGCAGCTTAGTGGGGCAGGCAACTAATGAAAAACTGTTTTTT
TRBJ2-3 TRBV3-1/TRBV3-2 TRBD2 . CASSLTPGGRITDTQYF TGTGCCAGCAGCCTCACCCCGGGGGGGCGGATCACAGATACGCAGTATTTT
TRBJ2-2 TRBV5-1 . once CASSLLTAGELFF TGCGCCAGCAGCTTGTTAACGGCCGGGGAGCTGTTTTTT
TRBJ2-3 TRBV7-2 . . CASSPPPGGTDTQYF TGTGCCAGCAGCCCCCCGCCGGGGGGCACAGATACGCAGTATTTT
TRBJ1-1 TRBV6-6 . . CASSTDSPPSFF TGTGCCAGCAGTACCGACTCCCCCCCCTCTTTCTTT
TRBJ2-1 TRBV2 TRBD2 . CASRVAGGPYNEQFF TGTGCCAGCAGGGTAGCGGGGGGGCCGTACAATGAGCAGTTCTTC
TRBJ2-7 TRBV11-2 TRBD2 . CASSAGLAGSFYEQYF TGTGCCAGCAGCGCGGGACTAGCGGGGTCGTTCTACGAGCAGTACTTC
TRBJ2-5 TRBV3-1/TRBV3-2 . . CASSQRRTQETQYF TGTGCCAGCAGCCAAAGGAGAACCCAAGAGACCCAGTACTTC
TRBJ1-4 TRBV11-2 . . CASRGPGEGEKLFF TGTGCCAGCAGGGGTCCAGGGGAGGGGGAAAAACTGTTTTTT
TRBJ2-7 TRBV5-1 TRBD2 . CASSSLAGGPYEQYF TGCGCCAGCAGCTCCCTAGCGGGGGGACCCTACGAGCAGTACTTC
TRBJ1-6 TRBV28 . . CASSLRAQPLHF TGTGCCAGCAGTTTAAGAGCTCAACCCCTCCACTTT
TRBJ1-3 TRBV3-1/TRBV3-2 . . CASSQDYVFSGNTIYF TGTGCCAGCAGCCAAGATTATGTCTTCTCTGGAAACACCATATATTTT
TRBJ1-1 TRBV29-1 TRBD1 . CSVPVGPGQGLNTEAFF TGCAGCGTTCCTGTCGGTCCGGGACAGGGGTTGAACACTGAAGCTTTCTTT
TRBJ2-3 TRBV7-3 TRBD1 once CASSYGQGGGTDTQYF TGTGCCAGCAGCTATGGACAGGGTGGCGGCACAGATACGCAGTATTTT
TRBJ2-1 TRBV4-3 . . CASSQDLAVEQFF TGCGCCAGCAGCCAAGATCTGGCTGTCGAGCAGTTCTTC
TRBJ2-2 TRBV9 TRBD1 . CASSVDTGGHTGELFF TGTGCCAGCAGCGTAGACACAGGGGGACACACCGGGGAGCTGTTTTTT
TRBJ1-3 TRBV7-9 . . CASNPPGQSSGNTIYF TGTGCCAGCAACCCACCGGGACAATCCTCTGGAAACACCATATATTTT